The T cell receptor (beta chain) described here comes from a study of blood T cell repertoires in COVID-19. Sequenced by immunoSEQ multiplex PCR; TCRdb stores in-frame clones only, minus some. The sample holds 250,000 to 300,000 clones, approximately 87% seen once. This clone came up once. V lost 4 bases, J lost 0 bases, and 19 bases lay in between. Germline V CDR1 and CDR2: SGDLS, YYNGEE. The CDR3 extends over 17 amino acids. This chain connects TRBV9 to TRBJ1-2; possibly TRBD1 for D (6 bases). This receptor was identified in a man aged 60 to 75 who had recovered from COVID-19. Sequencing used peripheral blood. The CDR3 nucleotides read TGTGCCAGCAGCACCCATAAGTCCGACAGGACTAACTATGGCTACACCTTC. Its protein is CASSTHKSDRTNYGYTF.